The 7 T cell receptor beta chains reported below all come from one sample, sequenced in a study of cytomegalovirus exposure and HLA in healthy donors. The primer mix had 60 Vbeta and 13 Jbeta primers. The assay was immunoSEQ multiplex PCR, and TCRdb's table has in-frame clones only and misses some. The data contain about 160,000 clones, 82% of them seen just once; the ten biggest clones take up around 10%. Sequenced: PBMCs. Receptor source: a man aged 50-59 years in good health and CMV-seropositive.

This chain uses TRBV27 with TRBJ2-5; 7 nucleotides agree with TRBD2. V lost 5 bases and J lost 4; bases outside the gene matches: 13. The length of the CDR3 is 16 residues. Germline assignment: CDR1 MNHEY and CDR2 SMNVEV (reference sequence). The CDR3 loop reads CASSASLGGRAETQYF. As DNA, the CDR3 is TGTGCCAGCAGTGCCTCTTTAGGCGGGAGAGCAGAGACCCAGTACTTC.

In this sample, this clone turned up once. The chain links TRBV30 to TRBJ1-3, with 10 bases matching TRBD1. Germline-derived CDR1 and CDR2 are GTSNPN and SVGIG (reference sequence). The CDR3 runs 15 residues. The J segment lost 3 bases and the V segment lost 7 bases, leaving 9 bases of the junction unmatched. CDR3 amino acids: CASNSGTGVGNTIYF. The CDR3, as DNA: TGTGCCTCCAACTCCGGGACAGGGGTTGGAAACACCATATATTTT.

The chain combines TRBV7-8 with TRBJ2-7; 10 bases align to TRBD1. This CDR3 contains 14 residues. After removal of 4 bases from V and 6 bases from J, the junction contained 6 bases not matched to a gene. In germline, CDR1 is SGHVS, CDR2 FQNEAQ. The CDR3 DNA reads TGTGCCAGCAGCTATGACAGGGGGCGTGGCGAGCAGTACTTC. As protein: CASSYDRGRGEQYF.

This clone has more than one count but fewer than ten. This sequence joins TRBV7-8 and TRBJ2-1; 11 bases line up with TRBD2. The trim removed 6 bases at V and 9 bases at J, leaving 16 bases unmatched. Germline V lookup: CDR1 SGHVS, CDR2 FQNEAQ. The CDR3 is made up of 17 amino acids. The CDR3 loop is CASSQMSYSGGASEQFF. In nucleotides, the CDR3 is TGTGCCAGCAGTCAAATGTCCTATAGCGGGGGGGCCAGTGAGCAGTTCTTC.

This clone was detected many times. The chain uses TRBV5-1 and TRBJ2-5; TRBD2 might be the D (5 bases). Germline lookup yields CDR1 SGHRS and CDR2 YFSETQ. V lost 5 bases and J 3 bases, leaving 17 bases between the germline ends. This CDR3 has 15 amino acids. The CDR3, as DNA: TGCGCCAGCAGTCTTGAAGGGTGGCGGGAAGAGACCCAGTACTTC. Encoded protein: CASSLEGWREETQYF. Variable domain in full (rest from reference TRBV5-1 and TRBJ2-5): KAGVTQTPRYLIKTRGQQVTLSCSPISGHRSVSWYQQTPGQGLQFLFEYFSETQRNKGNFPGRFSGRQFSNSRSEMNVSTLELGDSALYLCASSLEGWREETQYFGPGTRLLVL.

The chain recombines TRBV19 with TRBJ2-7; D is perhaps TRBD2 (5 bases). The CDR3 spans 13 residues. V was trimmed by 10 bases and J by 2 bases, leaving 15 bases between them. The germline V gene has CDR1 LNHDA and CDR2 SQIVND (reference sequence). The CDR3 DNA follows: TGTGCCACAGGCTCGGACGGGGCCTACGAGCAGTACTTC. Translating gives CATGSDGAYEQYF.

The gene calls are TRBV19 and TRBJ1-1; 9 bases are shared with TRBD1. This CDR3 region has 16 residues. The ends lost 6 bases at V and 0 bases at J; junction bases unmatched: 8. Germline V gene data show CDR1 as LNHDA and CDR2 as SQIVND (reference sequence). The CDR3 loop is CASSNAQGAMNTEAFF. The DNA of the CDR3 is TGTGCCAGTAGCAACGCACAGGGGGCGATGAACACTGAAGCTTTCTTT.